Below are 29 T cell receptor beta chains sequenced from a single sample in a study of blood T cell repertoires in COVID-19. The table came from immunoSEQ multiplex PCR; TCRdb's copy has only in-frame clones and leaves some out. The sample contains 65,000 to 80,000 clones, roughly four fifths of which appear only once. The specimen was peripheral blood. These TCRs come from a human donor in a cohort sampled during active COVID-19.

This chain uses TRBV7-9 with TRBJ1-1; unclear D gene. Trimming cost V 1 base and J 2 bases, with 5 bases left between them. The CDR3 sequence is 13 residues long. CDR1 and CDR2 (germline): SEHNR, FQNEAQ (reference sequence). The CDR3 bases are TGTGCCAGCAGCTTAGGCACAAACACTGAAGCTTTCTTT. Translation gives CASSLGTNTEAFF.

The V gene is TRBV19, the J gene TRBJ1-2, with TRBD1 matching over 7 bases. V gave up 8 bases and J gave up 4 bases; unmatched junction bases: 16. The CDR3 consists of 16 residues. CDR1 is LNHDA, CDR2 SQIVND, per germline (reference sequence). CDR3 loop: CASEGGPGRGGYGYTF. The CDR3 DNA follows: TGTGCCAGTGAAGGGGGCCCCGGCAGGGGAGGCTATGGCTACACCTTC.

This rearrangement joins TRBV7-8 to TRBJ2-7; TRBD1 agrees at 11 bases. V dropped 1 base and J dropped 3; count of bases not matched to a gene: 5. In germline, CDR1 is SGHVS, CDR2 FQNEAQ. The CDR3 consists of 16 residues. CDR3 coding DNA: TGTGCCAGCAGCTTAGATCCCGGGACAGGGGGCTACGAGCAGTACTTC. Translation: CASSLDPGTGGYEQYF.

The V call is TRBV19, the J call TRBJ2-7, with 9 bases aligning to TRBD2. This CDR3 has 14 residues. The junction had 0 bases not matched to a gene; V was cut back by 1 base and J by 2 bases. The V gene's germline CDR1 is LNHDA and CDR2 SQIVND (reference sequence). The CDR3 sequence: CASSIGGGAYEQYF. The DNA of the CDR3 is TGTGCCAGTAGTATAGGCGGGGGGGCCTACGAGCAGTACTTC. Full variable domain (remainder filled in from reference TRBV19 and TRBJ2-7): DGGITQSPKYLFRKEGQNVTLSCEQNLNHDAMYWYRQDPGQGLRLIYYSQIVNDFQKGDIAEGYSVSREKKESFPLTVTSAQKNPTAFYLCASSIGGGAYEQYFGPGTRLTVT.

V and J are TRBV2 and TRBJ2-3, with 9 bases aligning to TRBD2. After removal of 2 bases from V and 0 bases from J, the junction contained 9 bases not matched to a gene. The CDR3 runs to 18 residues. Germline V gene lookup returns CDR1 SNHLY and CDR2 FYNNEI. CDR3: CASSEYSGGYTSTDTQYF. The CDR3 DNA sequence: TGTGCCAGCAGTGAATACAGCGGGGGGTACACTAGCACAGATACGCAGTATTTT. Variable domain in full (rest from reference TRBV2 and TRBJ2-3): EPEVTQTPSHQVTQMGQEVILRCVPISNHLYFYWYRQILGQKVEFLVSFYNNEISEKSEIFDDQFSVERPDGSNFTLKIRSTKLEDSAMYFCASSEYSGGYTSTDTQYFGPGTRLTVL.

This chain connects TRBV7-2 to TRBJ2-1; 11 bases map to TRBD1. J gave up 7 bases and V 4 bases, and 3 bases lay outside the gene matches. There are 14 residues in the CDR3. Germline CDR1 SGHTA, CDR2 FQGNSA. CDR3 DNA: TGTGCCAGCAGCTCGGGACAGGGGGTTAATGAGCAGTTCTTC. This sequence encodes CASSSGQGVNEQFF.

This CDR3 reads CASSKNRDRSSGEKLFF. CDR3 nucleotides: TGTGCCAGTAGCAAAAACCGGGACAGGTCGTCGGGAGAAAAACTGTTTTTT. The chain is built from TRBV19 and TRBJ1-4, with 8 bases aligning to TRBD1. V lost 6 bases to trimming and J lost 8 bases; unmatched junction nucleotides: 17. This CDR3 region has 17 residues. Per germline, CDR1 LNHDA and CDR2 SQIVND (reference sequence).

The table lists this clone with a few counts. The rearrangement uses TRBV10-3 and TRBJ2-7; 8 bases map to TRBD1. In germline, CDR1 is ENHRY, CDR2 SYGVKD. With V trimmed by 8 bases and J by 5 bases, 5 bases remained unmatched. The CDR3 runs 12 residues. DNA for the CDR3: TGTGCCATCTCTCAGGGGGCTGACGAGCAGTACTTC. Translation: CAISQGADEQYF.

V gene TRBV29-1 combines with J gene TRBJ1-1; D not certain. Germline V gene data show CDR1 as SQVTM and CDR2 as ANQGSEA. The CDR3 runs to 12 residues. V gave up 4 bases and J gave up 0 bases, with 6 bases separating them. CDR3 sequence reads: CSVGQMNTEAFF. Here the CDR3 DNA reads TGCAGCGTTGGGCAGATGAACACTGAAGCTTTCTTT.

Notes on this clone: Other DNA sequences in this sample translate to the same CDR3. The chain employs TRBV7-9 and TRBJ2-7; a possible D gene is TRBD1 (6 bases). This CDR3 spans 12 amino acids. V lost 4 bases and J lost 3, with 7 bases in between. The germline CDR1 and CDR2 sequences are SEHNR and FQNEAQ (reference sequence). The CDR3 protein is CASSSQGYEQYF. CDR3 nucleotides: TGTGCCAGCAGCTCACAGGGCTACGAGCAGTACTTC.

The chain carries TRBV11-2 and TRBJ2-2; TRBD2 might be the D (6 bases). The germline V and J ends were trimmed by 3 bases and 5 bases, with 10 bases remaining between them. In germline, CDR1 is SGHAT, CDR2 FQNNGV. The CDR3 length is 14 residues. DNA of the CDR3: TGTGCCAGCAGCTTTGGGGCGGGGACCGGGGAGCTGTTTTTT. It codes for CASSFGAGTGELFF. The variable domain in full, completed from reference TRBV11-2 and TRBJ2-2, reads EAGVAQSPRYKIIEKRQSVAFWCNPISGHATLYWYQQILGQGPKLLIQFQNNGVVDDSQLPKDRFSAERLKGVDSTLKIQPAKLEDSAVYLCASSFGAGTGELFFGEGSRLTVL.

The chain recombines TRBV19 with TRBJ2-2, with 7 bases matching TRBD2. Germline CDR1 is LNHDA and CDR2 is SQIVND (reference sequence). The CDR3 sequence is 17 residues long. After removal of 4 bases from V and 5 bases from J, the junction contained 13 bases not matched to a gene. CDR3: CASSNRGGSMGTGELFF. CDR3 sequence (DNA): TGTGCCAGTAGTAACCGGGGAGGGTCGATGGGGACCGGGGAGCTGTTTTTT.

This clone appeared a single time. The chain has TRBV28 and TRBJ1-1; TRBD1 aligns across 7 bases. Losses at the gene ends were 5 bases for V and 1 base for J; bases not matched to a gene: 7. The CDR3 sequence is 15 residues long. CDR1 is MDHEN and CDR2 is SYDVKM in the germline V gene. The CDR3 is CASSPAGTENTEAFF. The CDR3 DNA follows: TGTGCCAGCAGTCCCGCCGGGACAGAGAACACTGAAGCTTTCTTT.

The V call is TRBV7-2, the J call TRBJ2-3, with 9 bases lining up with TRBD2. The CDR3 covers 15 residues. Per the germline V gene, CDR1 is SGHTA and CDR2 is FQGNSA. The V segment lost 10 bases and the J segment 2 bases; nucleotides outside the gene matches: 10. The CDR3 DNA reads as TGTGCCACCAAAGCGGGGGGCATTCCCACAGATACGCAGTATTTT. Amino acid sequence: CATKAGGIPTDTQYF.

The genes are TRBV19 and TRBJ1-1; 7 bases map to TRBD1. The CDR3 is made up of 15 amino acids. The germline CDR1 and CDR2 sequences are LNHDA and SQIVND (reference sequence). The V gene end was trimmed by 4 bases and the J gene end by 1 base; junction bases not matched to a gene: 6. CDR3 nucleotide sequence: TGTGCCAGTAGTACTAGAAGACAGGGGAACACTGAAGCTTTCTTT. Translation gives CASSTRRQGNTEAFF. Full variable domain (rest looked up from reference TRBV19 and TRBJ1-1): DGGITQSPKYLFRKEGQNVTLSCEQNLNHDAMYWYRQDPGQGLRLIYYSQIVNDFQKGDIAEGYSVSREKKESFPLTVTSAQKNPTAFYLCASSTRRQGNTEAFFGQGTRLTVV.

The CDR3 nucleotides read TGTGCCAGCAGCCAAGGGTGGAGCTCCTACGAGCAGTACTTC. Its protein product is CASSQGWSSYEQYF. The rearrangement joins TRBV3-1 (or the pseudogene TRBV3-2) to TRBJ2-7; D is unresolved. This CDR3 region has 14 residues. Germline CDR1 is LGHDT and CDR2 is YNNKEL (reference sequence). Trimming cost V 1 base and J 0 bases, with 7 bases left between them.

The CDR3 nucleotides are TGTGCAAGTCGCTTAGCAGGAGAGAGCTCCCCCTTTTTCTATGGCTACACCTTC. Amino acids: CASRLAGESSPFFYGYTF. The chain joins TRBV12-2 to TRBJ1-2. TRBV12-2 counts as a pseudogene. This CDR3 region has 18 residues.

CDR3 region: CSAGDRDEQFF. In DNA, the CDR3 is TGCAGTGCTGGGGACAGGGATGAGCAGTTCTTC. The chain employs TRBV20-1 and TRBJ2-1; 9 positions match TRBD1. The germline V gene has CDR1 DFQATT and CDR2 SNEGSKA (reference sequence). V shed 5 bases and J 8 bases; nucleotides not matched to a gene: 1. The CDR3 spans 11 residues.

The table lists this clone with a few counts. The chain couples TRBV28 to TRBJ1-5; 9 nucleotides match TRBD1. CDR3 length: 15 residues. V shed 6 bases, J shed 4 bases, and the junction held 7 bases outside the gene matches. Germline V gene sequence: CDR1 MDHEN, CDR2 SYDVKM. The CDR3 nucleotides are TGTGCCAGCAGGCGAACAGGGGGCGGGAATCAGCCCCAGCATTTT. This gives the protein CASRRTGGGNQPQHF.

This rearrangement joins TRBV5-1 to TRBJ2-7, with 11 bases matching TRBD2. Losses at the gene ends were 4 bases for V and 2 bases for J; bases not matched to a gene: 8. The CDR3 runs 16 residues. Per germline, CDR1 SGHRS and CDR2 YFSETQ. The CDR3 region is CASSAGLAGAAYEQYF. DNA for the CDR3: TGCGCCAGCAGCGCAGGACTAGCGGGTGCTGCCTACGAGCAGTACTTC.

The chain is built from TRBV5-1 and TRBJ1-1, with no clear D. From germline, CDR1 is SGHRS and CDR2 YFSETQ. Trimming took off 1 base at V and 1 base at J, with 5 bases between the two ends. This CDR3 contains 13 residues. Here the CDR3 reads CASSLTTNTEAFF. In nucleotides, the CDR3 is TGCGCCAGCAGCTTGACAACGAACACTGAAGCTTTCTTT.

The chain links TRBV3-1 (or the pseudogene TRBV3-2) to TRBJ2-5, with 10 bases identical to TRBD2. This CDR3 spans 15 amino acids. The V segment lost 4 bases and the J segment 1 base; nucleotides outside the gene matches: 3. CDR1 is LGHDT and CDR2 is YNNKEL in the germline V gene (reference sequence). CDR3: CASSRSGGIQETQYF. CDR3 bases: TGTGCCAGCAGCCGTAGCGGGGGGATCCAAGAGACCCAGTACTTC.

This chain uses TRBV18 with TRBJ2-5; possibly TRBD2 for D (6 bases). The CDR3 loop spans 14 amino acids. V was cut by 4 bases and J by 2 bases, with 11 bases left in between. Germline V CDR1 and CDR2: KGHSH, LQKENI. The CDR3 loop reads CASSRVGRQETQYF. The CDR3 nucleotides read TGTGCCAGCTCACGGGTAGGGAGGCAAGAGACCCAGTACTTC. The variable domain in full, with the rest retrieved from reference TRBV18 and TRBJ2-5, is NAGVMQNPRHLVRRRGQEARLRCSPMKGHSHVYWYRQLPEEGLKFMVYLQKENIIDESGMPKERFSAEFPKEGPSILRIQQVVRGDSAAYFCASSRVGRQETQYFGPGTRLLVL.

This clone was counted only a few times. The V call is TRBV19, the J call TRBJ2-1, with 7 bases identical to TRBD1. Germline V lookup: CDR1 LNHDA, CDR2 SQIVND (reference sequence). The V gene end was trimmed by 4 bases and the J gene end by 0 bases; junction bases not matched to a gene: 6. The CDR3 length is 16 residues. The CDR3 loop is CASSSDRVSSYNEQFF. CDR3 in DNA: TGTGCCAGTAGTAGCGACAGGGTGAGCTCCTACAATGAGCAGTTCTTC.

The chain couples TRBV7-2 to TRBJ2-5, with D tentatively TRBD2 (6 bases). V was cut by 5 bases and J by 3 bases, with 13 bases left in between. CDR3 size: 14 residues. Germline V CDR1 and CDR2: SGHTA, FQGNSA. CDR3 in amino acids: CASSGDGGEETQYF. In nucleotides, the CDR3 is TGTGCCAGCAGCGGGGACGGAGGGGAAGAGACCCAGTACTTC. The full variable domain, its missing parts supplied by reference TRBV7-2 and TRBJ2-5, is GAGVSQSPSNKVTEKGKDVELRCDPISGHTALYWYRQSLGQGLEFLIYFQGNSAPDKSGLPSDRFSAERTGGSVSTLTIQRTQQEDSAVYLCASSGDGGEETQYFGPGTRLLVL.

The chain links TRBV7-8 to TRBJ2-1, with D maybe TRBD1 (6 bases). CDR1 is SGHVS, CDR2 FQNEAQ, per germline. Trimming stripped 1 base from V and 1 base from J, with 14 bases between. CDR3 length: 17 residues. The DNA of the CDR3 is TGTGCCAGCAGCTTAGTGTCAGGGGACCTTTCCTACAATGAGCAGTTCTTC. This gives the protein CASSLVSGDLSYNEQFF.

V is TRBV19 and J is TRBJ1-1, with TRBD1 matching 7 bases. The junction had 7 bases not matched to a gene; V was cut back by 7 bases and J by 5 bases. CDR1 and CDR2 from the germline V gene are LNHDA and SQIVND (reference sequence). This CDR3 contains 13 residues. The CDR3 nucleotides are TGTGCCAGTATTAATCAGGGGGTAACTGAAGCTTTCTTT. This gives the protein CASINQGVTEAFF.

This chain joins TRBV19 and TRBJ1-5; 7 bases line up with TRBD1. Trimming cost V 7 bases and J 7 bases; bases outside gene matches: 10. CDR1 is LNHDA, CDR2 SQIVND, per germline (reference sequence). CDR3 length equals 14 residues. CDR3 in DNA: TGTGCCAGTAACCCCCGGACAGGTGGGCAGCCCCAGCATTTT. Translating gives CASNPRTGGQPQHF.

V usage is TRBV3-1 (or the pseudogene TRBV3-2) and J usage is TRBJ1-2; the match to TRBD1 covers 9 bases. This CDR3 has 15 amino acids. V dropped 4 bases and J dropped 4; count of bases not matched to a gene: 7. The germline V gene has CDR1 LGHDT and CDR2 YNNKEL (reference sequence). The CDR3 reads CASSPGGQGSYGYTF. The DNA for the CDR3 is TGTGCCAGCAGCCCGGGGGGACAGGGCAGCTATGGCTACACCTTC.